This T cell receptor beta chain came from a study of cytomegalovirus exposure and HLA in healthy donors. Study conclusions and caveats: The authors confirmed in vitro that three CMV-associated chains were specific for CMV antigens. Cytomegalovirus association was assigned to about 150 TCR beta chains. Most observed TCR sequences were rare, whereas some public TCRs were detected in many donors.

Germline V CDR1 and CDR2: SGHDT, YYEEEE. The CDR3 length is 15 residues. V trimming: 5 bases; J trimming: 4 bases; junction bases outside the gene matches: 9. Separate from the roughly 700-subject first cohort was the approximately 120-subject validation cohort, to which the donors belonged. Data came from immunoSEQ multiplex PCR; TCRdb stores just in-frame clones and leaves some out. The sample has more than 300,000 clones, more than 80% seen once. Points on this clone: Its specificity is not known.

The J gene is TRBJ2-7, the V gene TRBV5-6; 10 bases are shared with TRBD2. The TCR was taken from a woman under 30 in good health and CMV-seronegative. Sequencing used PBMCs. CDR3 sequence reads: CASRLGASGSYEQYF. The CDR3 nucleotides read TGTGCCAGCAGGCTGGGGGCTAGCGGGAGTTACGAGCAGTACTTC.